Reported below is one TCR beta chain. Original processing notes: The authors estimated nucleated cell counts from reference gene primer amplification. Here immunoSEQ multiplex PCR was the method, and the copy in TCRdb shows in-frame clones only, minus some. Clone size and V and J calls were adopted from that table, with D and trimming inferred from the DNA. The data show about 130,000 clones, 75% to 85% seen once. This entry is derived from a study of blood T cell repertoires in COVID-19. About the research overall: Researchers got acute and convalescent COVID-19 samples from the United States, Italy and Spain. Sample material is recorded as cDNA or gDNA derived from T cells, B-cell-depleted T cells, or PBMCs.

This sequence was found in a man in his forties with active or convalescent COVID-19. The sample taken for sequencing was peripheral blood.

As DNA, the CDR3 is TGCGCCAGCAGCCCCCCCCCAGGGGTGGAAAACATTCAGTACTTC. Its protein is CASSPPPGVENIQYF. The chain recombines TRBV4-1 with TRBJ2-4; a weak D match, TRBD1 (6 bases). Trimming left V 4 bases short and J 5 bases short, with 15 bases between. This CDR3 spans 15 amino acids. Looked up from germline, CDR1 is MGHRA and CDR2 is YSYEKL.